Shown below are 30 T cell receptor beta chains from a single sample sequenced in a study of technical replicates of blood from four donors. Here immunoSEQ multiplex PCR was the method, and the copy in TCRdb shows in-frame clones only, minus some. The sample has about 68,000 clones; nearly 98% are singletons. Material: T cells isolated from PBMCs. The receptor source for this set is a human donor in good health.

The J gene is TRBJ1-2, the V gene TRBV10-3, with 9 bases aligning to TRBD1. This CDR3 region has 14 residues. The V segment lost 4 bases and the J segment 4 bases; nucleotides outside the gene matches: 4. Germline CDR1 and CDR2: ENHRY and SYGVKD. CDR3 region: CAISGDRELYGYTF. CDR3 DNA: TGTGCCATCAGTGGGGACAGGGAGCTCTATGGCTACACCTTC.

J is TRBJ1-1 and V is TRBV6-4, with D maybe TRBD1 (5 bases). There are 15 residues in the CDR3. Trimming shortened V by 6 bases and J by 2 bases, and 16 bases separated the two germline ends. The germline V gene encodes CDR1 MRHNA and CDR2 SNTAGT. CDR3 DNA sequence: TGTGCCAGCAGCCGCTCTTGGGGGGGTAACACTGAAGCTTTCTTT. It encodes CASSRSWGGNTEAFF.

The CDR3 nucleotides read TGTGCCAGCAGCTTATATGATGGGGGCGGTGAAGCTTTCTTT. Encoded protein: CASSLYDGGGEAFF. The rearrangement links TRBV7-6 to TRBJ1-1, with D possibly matching TRBD1 (6 bases). This CDR3 contains 14 residues. Germline loops: CDR1 SGHVS, CDR2 FNYEAQ. Trimming left V 2 bases short and J 7 bases short, with 14 bases between.

The J gene is TRBJ1-3, the V gene TRBV5-6; no clear D. With 4 bases removed from V and 0 bases from J, the gap between germline ends came to 20 bases. Germline loops: CDR1 SGHDT, CDR2 YYEEEE. This CDR3 is 18 amino acids long. The CDR3, as DNA: TGTGCCAGCAGCGGTGACGTGACCTTAGCCGTCTCTGGAAACACCATATATTTT. This translates into CASSGDVTLAVSGNTIYF.

The chain recombines TRBV28 with TRBJ2-7; maybe TRBD2 (6 bases). Germline V gene lookup returns CDR1 MDHEN and CDR2 SYDVKM. The ends were cut back, 6 bases at V and 0 bases at J, with 15 bases in the middle. The CDR3 is 15 residues long. The CDR3 nucleotides are TGTGCCAGCAGCAGCCTTGGGGGGAGCTCCTACGAGCAGTACTTC. This encodes CASSSLGGSSYEQYF.

J is TRBJ1-4 and V is TRBV19; weak D call: TRBD1 (6 bases). Germline V gene lookup returns CDR1 LNHDA and CDR2 SQIVND (reference sequence). The CDR3 runs 14 residues. The V end was cut by 3 bases, the J end by 3 bases, with 8 bases between. CDR3 nucleotide sequence: TGTGCCAGTAGTATGTGGGGGCCTAATGAAAAACTGTTTTTT. Translation: CASSMWGPNEKLFF.

This chain uses TRBV19 with TRBJ1-4; 9 nucleotides match TRBD1. Per germline, CDR1 LNHDA and CDR2 SQIVND (reference sequence). The CDR3 loop spans 14 amino acids. V shed 7 bases and J 6 bases; nucleotides not matched to a gene: 6. The CDR3 sequence is CASKGQGRYEKLFF. In DNA, the CDR3 is TGTGCCAGTAAGGGACAGGGAAGATATGAAAAACTGTTTTTT.

Here the CDR3 reads CASSIKRGGYGYTF. CDR3 bases: TGTGCCAGCAGCATCAAGAGAGGGGGCTATGGCTACACCTTC. The V gene is TRBV27, the J gene TRBJ1-2; D might be TRBD1 (6 bases). The CDR3 runs to 14 residues. V lost 6 bases, J lost 4 bases, and 15 bases lay in between. Germline CDR1 MNHEY, CDR2 SMNVEV (reference sequence).

This chain joins TRBV9 and TRBJ2-2; a weak D match, TRBD2 (5 bases). The CDR3 length is 14 residues. Trimming pared 3 bases from V and 6 bases from J, leaving 12 bases between. CDR1 is SGDLS, CDR2 YYNGEE, per germline. In DNA, the CDR3 is TGTGCCAGCAGCGCACTTACTAGGGCCGGGGAGCTGTTTTTT. Translated, it gives CASSALTRAGELFF.

The chain has TRBV4-2 and TRBJ1-1, with 8 bases that match TRBD1. The germline gives CDR1 LGHNA, CDR2 YNFKEQ. CDR3 length: 15 amino acids. Trimming cost V 0 bases and J 7 bases; bases outside gene matches: 7. The CDR3 region is CASSQEMGQAYEAFF. Here the CDR3 DNA reads TGTGCCAGCAGCCAAGAAATGGGACAGGCATATGAAGCTTTCTTT.

The gene calls are TRBV7-9 and TRBJ2-7, with 9 nucleotides matching TRBD2. The CDR3 has 19 residues. Germline CDR1 is SEHNR and CDR2 is FQNEAQ (reference sequence). V gave up 2 bases and J gave up 2 bases; unmatched junction bases: 16. The CDR3 reads CASSLRGLAAATTTYEQYF. The CDR3, as DNA: TGTGCCAGCAGCTTAAGGGGACTAGCAGCCGCGACGACTACCTACGAGCAGTACTTC.

V and J are TRBV29-1 and TRBJ2-1; a possible D gene is TRBD1 (6 bases). CDR3 length: 13 residues. The germline V gene encodes CDR1 SQVTM and CDR2 ANQGSEA. Trimming left V 3 bases short and J 6 bases short, with 12 bases between. The CDR3 here is CSVDRGGSNEQFF. In DNA, the CDR3 is TGCAGCGTTGACAGGGGTGGGTCCAATGAGCAGTTCTTC.

The V call is TRBV7-9, the J call TRBJ2-3; TRBD2 aligns across 11 bases. The CDR3 sequence is 13 residues long. The germline gives CDR1 SEHNR, CDR2 FQNEAQ (reference sequence). V gave up 10 bases and J gave up 4 bases; unmatched junction bases: 4. CDR3 loop: CAIIAGGPDTQYF. Here the CDR3 DNA reads TGTGCCATTATAGCGGGAGGGCCAGATACGCAGTATTTT.

The gene calls are TRBV6-6 and TRBJ2-2; TRBD2 matches 10 bases. Unmatched junction bases numbered 10, after V lost 6 bases and J lost 9 bases. The length of the CDR3 is 15 residues. The germline CDR1 and CDR2 sequences are MNHNY and SVGAGI (reference sequence). The CDR3 DNA is TGTGCCAGCAGCCCCGACAGCGGGAGGGCCCGGGAGCTGTTTTTT. Its translation: CASSPDSGRARELFF.

This chain uses TRBV9 with TRBJ1-2, with a tentative D call TRBD1 (6 bases). The length of the CDR3 is 16 residues. The germline gives CDR1 SGDLS, CDR2 YYNGEE. V was clipped by 0 bases and J by 4 bases, with 16 bases between them. CDR3 loop: CASSVGPQGTSYGYTF. CDR3 bases: TGTGCCAGCAGCGTAGGCCCACAGGGAACCTCCTATGGCTACACCTTC. Drawing the rest from reference TRBV9 and TRBJ1-2, the complete variable domain is DSGVTQTPKHLITATGQRVTLRCSPRSGDLSVYWYQQSLDQGLQFLIQYYNGEERAKGNILERFSAQQFPDLHSELNLSSLELGDSALYFCASSVGPQGTSYGYTFGSGTRLTVV.

V gene TRBV29-1 combines with J gene TRBJ1-1; 10 nucleotides line up with TRBD1. CDR1 SQVTM and CDR2 ANQGSEA come from the germline V gene. The V segment lost 3 bases and the J segment 9 bases; nucleotides outside the gene matches: 4. The CDR3 runs to 12 residues. The DNA of the CDR3 is TGCAGCGTTGAGACAGGGGGCGCGAAAGCTTTCTTT. This gives the protein CSVETGGAKAFF.

This rearrangement joins TRBV30 to TRBJ2-1; 9 positions agree with TRBD2. J lost 6 bases, V lost 4 bases, and 16 bases had no gene match. The length of the CDR3 is 17 residues. Germline CDR1 reads GTSNPN; CDR2 reads SVGIG (reference sequence). The chain's CDR3 is CAWTLNPKGLAGNEQFF. The CDR3 nucleotides read TGTGCCTGGACCTTAAACCCAAAGGGACTAGCCGGCAATGAGCAGTTCTTC.

The chain is built from TRBV18 and TRBJ1-5; maybe TRBD1 (6 bases). Germline-derived CDR1 and CDR2 are KGHSH and LQKENI. V lost 3 bases and J lost 3, with 21 bases in between. The CDR3 loop spans 18 amino acids. The CDR3 sequence: CASSPTPILTGYNQPQHF. The CDR3 DNA follows: TGTGCCAGCTCACCTACACCGATACTCACAGGGTACAATCAGCCCCAGCATTTT.

This chain links TRBV6-5 with TRBJ1-5, with D possibly matching TRBD1 (5 bases). The CDR3 has 12 residues. CDR1 is MNHEY, CDR2 SVGAGI, per germline. V dropped 2 bases and J dropped 9 bases, with 8 bases sitting between them. The CDR3 protein is CASSYGRGPQHF. The CDR3 coding sequence is TGTGCCAGCAGTTACGGGAGGGGGCCCCAGCATTTT.

The V gene is TRBV12-2, the J gene TRBJ1-1. TRBV12-2 is noted as a pseudogene. The CDR3 has 16 residues. The CDR3 protein is CASRLVSEIPNTEAFF. As DNA, the CDR3 is TGTGCAAGTCGCTTAGTTTCTGAGATACCGAACACTGAAGCTTTCTTT.

This chain joins TRBV28 and TRBJ2-7; 12 nucleotides match TRBD2. Germline loops: CDR1 MDHEN, CDR2 SYDVKM. V gave up 3 bases and J gave up 3 bases; unmatched junction bases: 15. The CDR3 covers 19 residues. The CDR3 DNA is TGTGCCAGCAGTTTCCCCCTTCTACTAGCGGGAGGCCTTGGCTACGAGCAGTACTTC. Its protein product is CASSFPLLLAGGLGYEQYF.

The gene calls are TRBV7-9 and TRBJ2-3, with TRBD2 matching over 8 bases. The germline V gene encodes CDR1 SEHNR and CDR2 FQNEAQ (reference sequence). This CDR3 is 15 amino acids long. V lost 5 bases to trimming and J lost 1 base; unmatched junction nucleotides: 5. CDR3: CASSARTSRTDTQYF. In DNA, the CDR3 is TGTGCCAGCAGCGCCCGGACTAGCCGCACAGATACGCAGTATTTT.

The genes are TRBV4-1 and TRBJ2-3, with 7 nucleotides matching TRBD1. V shed 3 bases and J 0 bases; nucleotides not matched to a gene: 12. CDR1 and CDR2 (germline): MGHRA, YSYEKL. The CDR3 length is 18 residues. CDR3 in DNA: TGCGCCAGCAGCCAGTTCATCACAACAGGGGCTAGCACAGATACGCAGTATTTT. It encodes CASSQFITTGASTDTQYF.

The gene calls are TRBV10-3 and TRBJ2-3; D is ambiguous. Germline V gives CDR1 ENHRY, CDR2 SYGVKD. The CDR3 sequence is 15 residues long. V was clipped by 9 bases and J by 0 bases, with 16 bases between them. The DNA for the CDR3 is TGTGCCATAGCAGAGGCTCTTACTAGCACAGATACGCAGTATTTT. Its protein is CAIAEALTSTDTQYF.

The rearrangement links TRBV28 to TRBJ1-1, with D tentatively TRBD1 (5 bases). Germline V lookup: CDR1 MDHEN, CDR2 SYDVKM. The CDR3 has 14 residues. V was shortened by 5 bases and J by 11 bases, with 21 bases between the two germline ends. CDR3 in DNA: TGTGCCAGCAGTGATGGGGCAGAGTCCCCTTTGGCTTTCTTT. Protein: CASSDGAESPLAFF.

This clone was seen a few times. This chain links TRBV30 with TRBJ1-1; TRBD1 might be the D (5 bases). V was cut by 4 bases and J by 6 bases, with 12 bases left in between. The germline CDR1 and CDR2 sequences are GTSNPN and SVGIG (reference sequence). The CDR3 contains 12 residues. The CDR3 spells CAWKDNSAEAFF. Here the CDR3 DNA reads TGTGCCTGGAAGGACAACTCCGCTGAAGCTTTCTTT.

The chain carries TRBV4-3 and TRBJ2-3; D is perhaps TRBD2 (5 bases). The CDR3 extends over 16 amino acids. V shed 1 base and J shed 0 bases, with 11 bases lying between them. The germline CDR1 and CDR2 sequences are LGHNA and YSLEER. CDR3 loop: CASSQGSGGSTDTQYF. Here the CDR3 DNA reads TGCGCCAGCAGCCAAGGCTCCGGCGGGAGCACAGATACGCAGTATTTT.

The chain joins TRBV5-1 to TRBJ2-7; D ambiguous. CDR3 length: 11 residues. Looked up from germline, CDR1 is SGHRS and CDR2 is YFSETQ. The germline V and J ends were trimmed by 4 bases and 3 bases, with 5 bases remaining between them. CDR3: CASSQNYEQYF. The CDR3 nucleotides read TGCGCCAGCAGCCAGAACTACGAGCAGTACTTC. The full variable domain, completed using reference TRBV5-1 and TRBJ2-7, is KAGVTQTPRYLIKTRGQQVTLSCSPISGHRSVSWYQQTPGQGLQFLFEYFSETQRNKGNFPGRFSGRQFSNSRSEMNVSTLELGDSALYLCASSQNYEQYFGPGTRLTVT.

The CDR3: CASSDEGGGPQHF. The CDR3 DNA reads TGTGCCAGCAGTGACGAGGGTGGAGGGCCCCAGCATTTT. The rearrangement links TRBV6-4 to TRBJ1-5; D is unclear. This CDR3 region has 13 residues. V was cut by 2 bases and J by 9 bases, with 11 bases left in between. Germline V lookup: CDR1 MRHNA, CDR2 SNTAGT.

The CDR3, as DNA: TGTGCCAGCAGTGGGGGGGGGCTGGACGAGCAGTACTTC. Protein product: CASSGGGLDEQYF. The chain links TRBV27 to TRBJ2-7; maybe TRBD2 (7 bases). CDR3 length: 13 amino acids. Trimming pared 5 bases from V and 5 bases from J, leaving 13 bases between. Germline assignment: CDR1 MNHEY and CDR2 SMNVEV (reference sequence).